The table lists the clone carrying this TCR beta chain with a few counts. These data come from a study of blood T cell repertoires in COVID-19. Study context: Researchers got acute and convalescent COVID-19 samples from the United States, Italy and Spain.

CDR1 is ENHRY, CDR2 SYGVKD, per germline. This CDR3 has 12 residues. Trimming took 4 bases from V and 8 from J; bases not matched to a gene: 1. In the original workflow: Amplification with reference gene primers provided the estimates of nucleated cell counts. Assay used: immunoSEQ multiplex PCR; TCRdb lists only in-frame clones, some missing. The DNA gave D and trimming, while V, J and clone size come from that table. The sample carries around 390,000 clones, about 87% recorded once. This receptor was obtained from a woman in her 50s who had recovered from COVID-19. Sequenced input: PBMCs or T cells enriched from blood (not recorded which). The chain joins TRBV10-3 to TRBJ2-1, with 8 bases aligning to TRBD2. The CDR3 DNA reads TGTGCCATCAGTGTTAGCGGGGATGAGCAGTTCTTC. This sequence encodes CAISVSGDEQFF.